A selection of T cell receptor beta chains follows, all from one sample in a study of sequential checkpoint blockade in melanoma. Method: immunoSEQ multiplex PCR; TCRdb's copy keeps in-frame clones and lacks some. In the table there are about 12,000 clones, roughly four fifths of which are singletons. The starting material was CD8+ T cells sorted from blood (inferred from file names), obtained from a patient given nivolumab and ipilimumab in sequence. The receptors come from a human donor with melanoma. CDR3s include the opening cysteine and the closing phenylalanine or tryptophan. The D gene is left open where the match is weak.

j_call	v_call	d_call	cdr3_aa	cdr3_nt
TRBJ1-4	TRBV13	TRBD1	CASSRRGRLDEKLFF	TGTGCCAGCAGCCGCAGGGGGCGTCTTGATGAAAAACTGTTTTTT
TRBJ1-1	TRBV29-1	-	CSGLGGRTEAFF	TGCAGCGGACTGGGGGGGAGAACTGAAGCTTTCTTT
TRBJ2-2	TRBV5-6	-	CASSVAGAGANTGELFF	TGTGCCAGCAGCGTGGCAGGAGCGGGTGCGAACACCGGGGAGCTGTTTTTT
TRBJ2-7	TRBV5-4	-	CASSLVQGPGEQYF	TGTGCCAGCAGCTTGGTACAGGGCCCAGGCGAGCAGTACTTC
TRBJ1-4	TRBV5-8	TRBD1	CASSFTGQGLTNEKLFF	TGTGCCAGCAGCTTCACCGGACAGGGGTTGACTAATGAAAAACTGTTTTTT
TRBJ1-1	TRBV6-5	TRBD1	CASYRQWDRVTEAFF	TGTGCCAGTTACCGTCAATGGGACAGGGTTACTGAAGCTTTCTTT
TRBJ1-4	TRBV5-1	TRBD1	CASSPTNRGLNEKLFF	TGCGCCAGCAGTCCGACAAACAGGGGCCTGAATGAAAAACTGTTTTTT
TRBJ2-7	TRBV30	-	CAWSVRLSVYEQYF	TGTGCCTGGAGTGTACGACTATCCGTTTACGAGCAGTACTTC
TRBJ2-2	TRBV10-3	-	CAITDSPNTGELFF	TGTGCCATTACCGACAGTCCGAACACCGGGGAGCTGTTTTTT
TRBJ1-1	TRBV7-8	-	CASSLIWLLDRDTEAFF	TGTGCCAGCAGCTTAATTTGGCTACTTGACCGGGACACTGAAGCTTTCTTT
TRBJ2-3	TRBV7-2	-	CASSLVGSGATDTQYF	TGTGCCAGCAGCTTAGTAGGTAGCGGCGCCACAGATACGCAGTATTTT
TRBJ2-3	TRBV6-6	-	CASSYSLQGSTDTQYF	TGTGCCAGCAGTTACTCCCTACAGGGAAGCACAGATACGCAGTATTTT
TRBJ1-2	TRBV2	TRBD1	CASSSGTGGYGYTF	TGTGCCAGCAGCTCCGGGACAGGGGGCTATGGCTACACCTTC
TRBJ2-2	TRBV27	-	CASSFQAEGTGELFF	TGTGCCAGCAGTTTTCAAGCGGAGGGGACCGGGGAGCTGTTTTTT